These 11 T cell receptor beta chains came from one sample sequenced in a study of cytomegalovirus exposure and HLA in healthy donors (dated by TCRdb to 2016 to 2017). The library was produced with the immunoSEQ multiplex PCR assay. For the multiplex PCR, a mixture combining 60 forward primers for TCR Vbeta segments and 13 reverse primers for TCR Jbeta segments was used. TCRdb retrieved this table from immuneACCESS and kept in-frame rearrangements only. Not all clones are present; in checked studies, unresolved V genes account for under half, and no reason is known for the remainder. This sample's listing comprises some 51,000 clones. The ten largest clones take up more than 25% of the sample. Sequencing was carried out using PBMCs. These receptors all stem from a man aged 35 to 55 in good health and CMV-seropositive.

The rearrangement joins TRBV7-8 to TRBJ1-3; D is unclear. The length of the CDR3 is 14 residues. Germline-derived CDR1 and CDR2 are SGHVS and FQNEAQ. V was trimmed by 1 base and J by 1 base, leaving 5 bases between them. CDR3 nucleotide sequence: TGTGCCAGCAGCTTAGGGACTTCTGGAAACACCATATATTTT. Translation gives CASSLGTSGNTIYF. Combining the CDR3 with reference TRBV7-8 and TRBJ1-3 gives the whole variable domain GAGVSQSPRYKVAKRGQDVALRCDPISGHVSLFWYQQALGQGPEFLTYFQNEAQLDKSGLPSDRFFAERPEGSVSTLKIQRTQQEDSAVYLCASSLGTSGNTIYFGEGSWLTVV.

The chain has TRBV11-1 and TRBJ2-1; the match to TRBD2 covers 13 bases. The V gene end was trimmed by 4 bases and the J gene end by 9 bases; junction bases not matched to a gene: 6. The CDR3 length is 15 residues. Germline V gene sequence: CDR1 SGHAT, CDR2 FQDESV (reference sequence). The CDR3 bases are TGTGCCAGCAGCTCTACTAGCGGGGGGGCCCCTGAGCAGTTCTTC. Protein sequence: CASSSTSGGAPEQFF. The full variable domain, completed using reference TRBV11-1 and TRBJ2-1, is EAEVAQSPRYKITEKSQAVAFWCDPISGHATLYWYRQILGQGPELLVQFQDESVVDDSQLPKDRFSAERLKGVDSTLKIQPAELGDSAMYLCASSSTSGGAPEQFFGPGTRLTVL.

This sequence joins TRBV27 and TRBJ2-7; D gene ambiguous. CDR1 MNHEY and CDR2 SMNVEV come from the germline V gene (reference sequence). The length of the CDR3 is 14 residues. The V end was cut by 2 bases, the J end by 0 bases, with 8 bases between. Written as DNA, the CDR3 is TGTGCCAGCAGTTTAGTGGCCAGCTCCTACGAGCAGTACTTC. Translation gives CASSLVASSYEQYF.

The chain links TRBV29-1 to TRBJ2-5; TRBD2 matches 8 bases. Germline V gives CDR1 SQVTM, CDR2 ANQGSEA. J was trimmed by 4 bases and V by 8 bases; bases with no gene match: 6. This CDR3 comprises 12 residues. This CDR3 reads CSLSGGGETQYF. CDR3 nucleotides: TGCAGCCTTTCCGGGGGGGGAGAGACCCAGTACTTC.

The gene calls are TRBV4-1 and TRBJ2-7; D possibly corresponds to TRBD1 (6 bases). The V gene lost 0 bases and the J gene lost 2 bases, with 17 bases spanning the gap. Per germline, CDR1 MGHRA and CDR2 YSYEKL. The CDR3 is 17 amino acids. The CDR3 spells CASSQEIGSAGAYEQYF. The CDR3 DNA sequence: TGCGCCAGCAGCCAAGAGATCGGGTCGGCAGGGGCCTACGAGCAGTACTTC.

The rearrangement uses TRBV9 and TRBJ2-1; D perhaps matches TRBD2 (6 bases). Germline V gives CDR1 SGDLS, CDR2 YYNGEE. The CDR3 has 14 residues. V was shortened by 4 bases and J by 5 bases, with 13 bases between the two germline ends. The CDR3: CASSLAGSNNEQFF. The CDR3 DNA is TGTGCCAGCAGCCTTGCGGGGTCGAACAATGAGCAGTTCTTC.

The V call is TRBV7-2, the J call TRBJ1-2; D gene unclear. The V gene lost 3 bases and the J gene lost 0 bases, with 11 bases spanning the gap. The germline gives CDR1 SGHTA, CDR2 FQGNSA. The CDR3 is 15 residues long. The CDR3 protein is CASSFSGGANYGYTF. CDR3 coding DNA: TGTGCCAGCAGCTTCTCAGGAGGAGCTAACTATGGCTACACCTTC. The whole variable domain, filled in from reference TRBV7-2 and TRBJ1-2, reads GAGVSQSPSNKVTEKGKDVELRCDPISGHTALYWYRQSLGQGLEFLIYFQGNSAPDKSGLPSDRFSAERTGGSVSTLTIQRTQQEDSAVYLCASSFSGGANYGYTFGSGTRLTVV.

The chain couples TRBV27 to TRBJ1-5, with 7 bases identical to TRBD1. This CDR3 is built from 13 residues. Germline CDR1 reads MNHEY; CDR2 reads SMNVEV (reference sequence). V lost 8 bases and J lost 7; bases outside the gene matches: 8. The CDR3 region has the DNA TGTGCCAGCCGACAGGGTCGGCGGCAGCCCCAGCATTTT. This sequence encodes CASRQGRRQPQHF.

V gene TRBV6-5 combines with J gene TRBJ2-3; 7 nucleotides agree with TRBD2. This CDR3 is built from 16 residues. Germline loops: CDR1 MNHEY, CDR2 SVGAGI. Trimming removed 2 bases from V and 5 bases from J; junction bases left unmatched: 10. In DNA form, the CDR3 reads TGTGCCAGCAGTTACGGAGCGGGGCTCCGGGGAGATACGCAGTATTTT. Amino acid sequence: CASSYGAGLRGDTQYF.

This chain joins TRBV9 and TRBJ2-1; TRBD2 aligns across 8 bases. Germline CDR1 SGDLS, CDR2 YYNGEE. The trim removed 0 bases at V and 4 bases at J, leaving 9 bases unmatched. The length of the CDR3 is 17 residues. The CDR3 is CASSVGTGGPPYNEQFF. DNA of the CDR3: TGTGCCAGCAGCGTAGGCACGGGAGGGCCCCCTTACAATGAGCAGTTCTTC.

The chain has TRBV6-5 and TRBJ2-7; 7 bases align to TRBD2. V gave up 10 bases and J gave up 5 bases; unmatched junction bases: 8. Germline V gene lookup returns CDR1 MNHEY and CDR2 SVGAGI. The CDR3 is 12 residues long. As DNA, the CDR3 is TGTGCCACCACCAGTGGGAGGGACGAGCAGTACTTC. This encodes CATTSGRDEQYF.